This T cell receptor (beta chain) appears in the sequencing data of a study of blood T cell repertoires in COVID-19. Sequencing used immunoSEQ multiplex PCR; TCRdb keeps in-frame clones, though not all of them. This repertoire shows approximately 88,000 clones, about 76% found once; its top ten account for around 20%. V lost 0 bases and J 1 base, leaving 10 bases between the germline ends. CDR1 SGDLS and CDR2 YYNGEE come from the germline V gene. The CDR3 has 16 amino acids. The chain carries TRBV9 and TRBJ2-2; the D is unclear. Material: peripheral blood. This receptor was obtained from a woman of 80 years or more with active or convalescent COVID-19. CDR3 in amino acids: CASSVVRRRNTGELFF. The DNA of the CDR3 is TGTGCCAGCAGCGTAGTGCGCAGGCGGAACACCGGGGAGCTGTTTTTT.